This T cell receptor beta chain was captured by sequencing in a study of CD8 T cells in ankylosing spondylitis. This clonotype came up many times. For TCR beta, libraries came from quantitative 5'-RACE with molecular barcodes. MiXCR, run by TCRdb on the 5' RACE reads, gives a single entry per CDR3 protein. The sample contains some 220,000 distinct CDR3 sequences, 8% to 10% of which appear only once. The CDR3 is 14 amino acids. V lost 6 bases and J 8 bases, leaving 17 bases between the germline ends. Sequencing was done on a sample of blood, either unsorted or a sorted T cell fraction (not recorded which). The origin of this receptor is a female donor with ankylosing spondylitis or in good health (not recorded which). The chain links TRBV12-3 or TRBV12-4 to TRBJ1-5; no firm D call. Here the CDR3 reads CASSPLTGFEPQHF. The CDR3 DNA reads as TGTGCCAGCAGCCCTTTAACGGGATTCGAGCCCCAGCATTTT.